This T cell receptor (beta chain) was documented in a study of T cell repertoires in cytomegalovirus infection. Study at large: Carrying CMV and the relevant HLA type showed in public TCR beta signatures. Regarding the study as a whole: Frequencies of public TCR beta families were cumulated, and this identified carriers of CMV plus the relevant HLA. HLA-C-restricted TCR beta clonotypes specific for CMV led the ex vivo response.

TCRdb recomputed calls from the reads with MiXCR, one row per CDR3 protein. The sample lists about 320,000 distinct CDR3 sequences; more than 8% were seen once. Of note for this clonotype: The antigen is not known.

This CDR3 region has 15 residues. From germline, CDR1 is MGHRA and CDR2 YSYEKL. Trimming stripped 4 bases from V and 6 bases from J, with 17 bases between. This chain joins TRBV4-1 and TRBJ2-3, with D perhaps matching TRBD2 (5 bases). This TCR came from a human donor in good health (CMV status not recorded). Some clones in this sample may be carry-over from other donors' samples. Sequencing was performed on PBMCs. CDR3 protein: CASSPSPLPGDTQYF. The CDR3 DNA sequence: TGCGCCAGCAGCCCTTCACCCCTACCGGGGGATACGCAGTATTTT.